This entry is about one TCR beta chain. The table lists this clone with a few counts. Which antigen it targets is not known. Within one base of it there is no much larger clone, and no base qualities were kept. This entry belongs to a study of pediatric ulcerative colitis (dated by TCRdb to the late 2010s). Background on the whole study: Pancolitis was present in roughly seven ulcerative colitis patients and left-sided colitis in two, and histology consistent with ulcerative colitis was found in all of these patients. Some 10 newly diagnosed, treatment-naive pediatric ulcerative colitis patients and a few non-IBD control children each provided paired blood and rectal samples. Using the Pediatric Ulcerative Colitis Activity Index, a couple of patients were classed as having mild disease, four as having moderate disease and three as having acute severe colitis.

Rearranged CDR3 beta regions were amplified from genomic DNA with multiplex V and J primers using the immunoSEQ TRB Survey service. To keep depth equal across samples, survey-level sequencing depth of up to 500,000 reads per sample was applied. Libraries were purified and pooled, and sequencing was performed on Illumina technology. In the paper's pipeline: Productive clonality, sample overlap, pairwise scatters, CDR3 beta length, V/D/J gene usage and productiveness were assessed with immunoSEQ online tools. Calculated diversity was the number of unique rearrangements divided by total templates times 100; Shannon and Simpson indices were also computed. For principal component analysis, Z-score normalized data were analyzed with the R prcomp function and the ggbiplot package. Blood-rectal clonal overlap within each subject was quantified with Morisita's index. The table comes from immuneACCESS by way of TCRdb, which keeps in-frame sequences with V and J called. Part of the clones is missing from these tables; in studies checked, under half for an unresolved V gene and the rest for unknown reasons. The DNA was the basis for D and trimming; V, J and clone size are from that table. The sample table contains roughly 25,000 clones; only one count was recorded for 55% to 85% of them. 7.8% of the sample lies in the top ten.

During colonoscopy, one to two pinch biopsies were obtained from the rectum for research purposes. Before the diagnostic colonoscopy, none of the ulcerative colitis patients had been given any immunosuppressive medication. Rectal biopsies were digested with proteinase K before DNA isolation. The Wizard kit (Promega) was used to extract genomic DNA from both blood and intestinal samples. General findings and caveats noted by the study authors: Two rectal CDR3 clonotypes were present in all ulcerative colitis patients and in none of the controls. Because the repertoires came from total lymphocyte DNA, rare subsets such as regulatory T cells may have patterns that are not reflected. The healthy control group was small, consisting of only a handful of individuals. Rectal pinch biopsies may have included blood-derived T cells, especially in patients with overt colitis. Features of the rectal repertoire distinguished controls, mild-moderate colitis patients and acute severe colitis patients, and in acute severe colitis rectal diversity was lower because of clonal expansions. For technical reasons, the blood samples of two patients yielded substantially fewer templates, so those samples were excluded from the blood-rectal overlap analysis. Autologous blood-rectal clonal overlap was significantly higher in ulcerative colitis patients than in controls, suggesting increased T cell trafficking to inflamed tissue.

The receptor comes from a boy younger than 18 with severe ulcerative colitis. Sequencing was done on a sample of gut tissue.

The CDR3 protein is CASSLVSANYGYTF. The nucleotides read TGTGCCAGCAGCCTCGTCTCCGCCAACTATGGCTACACCTTC. The rearranged segments are TRBV7-9 and TRBJ1-2; the D gene lacks a confident call. Trimming removed 5 bases from V and 2 bases from J, leaving 12 bases between the germline ends. The CDR3 holds 14 amino acids from the cysteine to the phenylalanine. Just the 42-base CDR3 DNA is kept, in frame starting at base 1. Sequences SEHNR (CDR1) and FQNEAQ (CDR2) are obtained from the germline V gene (reference sequence).